This T cell receptor (beta chain) was identified during a study of graft-versus-host responses after intestinal transplantation. Study information: Each recipient received anti-thymocyte globulin induction, then tacrolimus and steroids for approximately three years. Overall study findings and caveats: Early post-transplant HvG declines showed an association with peak circulating GvH clone levels.

Notes on this clone: Its antigen is as yet unknown.

TCRdb's table, derived via immunoSEQ multiplex PCR, lists solely in-frame clones and lacks some. The sample includes about 63,000 clones, under 90% of them seen just once. Graft tissue was processed to release intraepithelial and lamina propria lymphocytes. The receptor was derived from a human patient who received an intestinal transplant, so some T cells may come from the graft donor. This specimen was ileum tissue, taken about 350 days after transplant.

As DNA, the CDR3 is TGCAGCGTTGCCCCGGGACAGGTCACCGGGGAGCTGTTTTTT. Translating gives CSVAPGQVTGELFF. The rearrangement links TRBV29-1 to TRBJ2-2; TRBD1 aligns across 8 bases. From germline, CDR1 is SQVTM and CDR2 ANQGSEA. The V gene end was trimmed by 4 bases and the J gene end by 4 bases; junction bases not matched to a gene: 5. The CDR3 is 14 amino acids.